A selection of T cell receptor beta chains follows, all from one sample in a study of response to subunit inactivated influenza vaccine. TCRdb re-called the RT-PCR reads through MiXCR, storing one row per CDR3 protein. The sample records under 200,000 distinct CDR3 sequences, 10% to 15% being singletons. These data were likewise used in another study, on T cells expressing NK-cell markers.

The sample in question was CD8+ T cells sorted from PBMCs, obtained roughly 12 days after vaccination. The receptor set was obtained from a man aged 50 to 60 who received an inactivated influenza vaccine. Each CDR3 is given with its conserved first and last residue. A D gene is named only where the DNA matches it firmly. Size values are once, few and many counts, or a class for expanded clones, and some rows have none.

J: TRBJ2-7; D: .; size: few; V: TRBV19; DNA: TGTGCCAGTAGCTTGTGGGAGCGATCCTACGAGCAGTACTTC; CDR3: CASSLWERSYEQYF
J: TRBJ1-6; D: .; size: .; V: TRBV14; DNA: TGTGCCAGCAGCCAAGCCAGTTCACCCCTCCACTTT; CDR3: CASSQASSPLHF
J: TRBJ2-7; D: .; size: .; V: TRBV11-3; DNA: TGTGCCAGCAGCTTAGACAGCGACGGCACCTACGAGCAGTACTTC; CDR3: CASSLDSDGTYEQYF
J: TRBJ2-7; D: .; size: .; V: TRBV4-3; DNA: TGCGCCAGCAGCCAAGAAAAACACGGAACCTACGAGCAGTACTTC; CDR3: CASSQEKHGTYEQYF
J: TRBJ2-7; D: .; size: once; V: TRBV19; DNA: TGTGCCAGTAGTATCTATGGCAGCGAGCAGTACTTC; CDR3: CASSIYGSEQYF
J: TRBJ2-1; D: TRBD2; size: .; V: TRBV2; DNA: TGTGCCAGCAGTCTAGACCGGACTAGCGGCCTTTACAATGAGCAGTTCTTC; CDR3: CASSLDRTSGLYNEQFF
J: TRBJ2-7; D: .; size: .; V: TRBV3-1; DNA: TGTGCCAGCAGCCAAGTGGGGCAGCCAAACTACGAGCAGTACTTC; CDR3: CASSQVGQPNYEQYF
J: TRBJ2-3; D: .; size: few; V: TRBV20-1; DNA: TGCAGTGCTAGAGATCTATCGGGGGTTAGCACAGATACGCAGTATTTT; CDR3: CSARDLSGVSTDTQYF
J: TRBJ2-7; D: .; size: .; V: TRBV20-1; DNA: TGCAGTGCTAGAGATTCCTATAGTCACGAGCAGTACTTC; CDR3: CSARDSYSHEQYF
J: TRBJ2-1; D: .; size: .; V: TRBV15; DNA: TGTGCCACCAGCAGGGAACTAACGGGAGCCAATGAGCAGTTCTTC; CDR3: CATSRELTGANEQFF
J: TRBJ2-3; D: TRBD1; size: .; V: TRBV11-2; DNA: TGTGCCAGCAGCCCCTGGACAGGGATAAGCACAGATACGCAGTATTTT; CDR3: CASSPWTGISTDTQYF
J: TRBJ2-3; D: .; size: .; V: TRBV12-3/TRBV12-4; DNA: TGTGCCAGCAGTTTTGGGGTTATGGATACGCAGTATTTT; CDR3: CASSFGVMDTQYF
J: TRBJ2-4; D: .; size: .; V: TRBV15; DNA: TGTGCCACCAGCAGAGATAGGGGCCTAGCCAAAAACATTCAGTACTTC; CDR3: CATSRDRGLAKNIQYF
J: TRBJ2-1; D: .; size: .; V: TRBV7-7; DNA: TGTGCCAGCAGCTTAGCGAACCGGGGGCCCTACAATGAGCAGTTCTTC; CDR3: CASSLANRGPYNEQFF
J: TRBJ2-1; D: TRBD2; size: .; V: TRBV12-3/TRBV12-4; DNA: TGTGCCAGCAGTTTACCGTCTAGCGGGGGGTATTACAATGAGCAGTTCTTC; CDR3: CASSLPSSGGYYNEQFF
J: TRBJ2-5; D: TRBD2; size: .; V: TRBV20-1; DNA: TGCAGTGCTCTAAATTCAAGGGCGGGGGGAGAGACCCAGTACTTC; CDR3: CSALNSRAGGETQYF
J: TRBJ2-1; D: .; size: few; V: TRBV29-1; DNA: TGCAGCGTTGAAGAAGGGGCCCATGAGCAGTTCTTC; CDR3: CSVEEGAHEQFF
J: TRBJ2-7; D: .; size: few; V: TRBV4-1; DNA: TGCGCCAGCAGCCAACCCGGGTCTGGCTCCTACGAGCAGTACTTC; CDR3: CASSQPGSGSYEQYF
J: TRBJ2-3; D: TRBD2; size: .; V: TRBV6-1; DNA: TGTGCCAGCGCTCCTAGCGGGGGGACTAGCACAGATACGCAGTATTTT; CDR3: CASAPSGGTSTDTQYF
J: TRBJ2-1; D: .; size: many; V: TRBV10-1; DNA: TGCGCCAGCAGTGACCAAGTGGGGGGATCCTACAATGAGCAGTTCTTC; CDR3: CASSDQVGGSYNEQFF
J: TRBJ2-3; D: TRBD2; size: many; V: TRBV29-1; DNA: TGCAGCGTTGTGAAGTGGGAGGGCCGGGGCACAGATACGCAGTATTTT; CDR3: CSVVKWEGRGTDTQYF
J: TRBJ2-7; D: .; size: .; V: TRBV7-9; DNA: TGTGCCAGCAGCTTAGTGGGGGAGCCCCTAGGCGAGCAGTACTTC; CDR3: CASSLVGEPLGEQYF
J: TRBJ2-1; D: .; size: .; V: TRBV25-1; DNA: TGTGCCAGCAGTGAATTTGGTAGCGAGTCGCATAATGAGCAGTTCTTC; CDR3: CASSEFGSESHNEQFF
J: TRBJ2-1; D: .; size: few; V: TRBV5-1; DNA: TGCGCCAGCAGCGTCACAACCTACAATGAGCAGTTCTTC; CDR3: CASSVTTYNEQFF
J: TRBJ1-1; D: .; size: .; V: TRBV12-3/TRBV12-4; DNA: TGTGCCAGCACCCAGAGGGGGGAGGTTACTGAAGCTTTCTTT; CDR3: CASTQRGEVTEAFF
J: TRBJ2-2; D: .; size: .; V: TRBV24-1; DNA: TGTGCCACCAGTGCCGAAGGCTCCCGGAACACCGGGGAGCTGTTTTTT; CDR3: CATSAEGSRNTGELFF